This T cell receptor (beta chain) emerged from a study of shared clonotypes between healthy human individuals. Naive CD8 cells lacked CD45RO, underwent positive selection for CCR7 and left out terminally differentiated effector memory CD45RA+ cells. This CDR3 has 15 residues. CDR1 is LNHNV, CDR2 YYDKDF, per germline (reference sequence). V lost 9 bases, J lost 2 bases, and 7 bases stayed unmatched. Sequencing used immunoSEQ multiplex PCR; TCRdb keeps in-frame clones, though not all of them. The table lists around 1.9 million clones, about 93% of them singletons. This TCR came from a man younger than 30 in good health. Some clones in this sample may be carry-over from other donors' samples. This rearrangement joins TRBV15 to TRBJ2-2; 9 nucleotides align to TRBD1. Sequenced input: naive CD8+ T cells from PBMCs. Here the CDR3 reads CATNPGQGNTGELFF. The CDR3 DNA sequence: TGTGCCACAAATCCGGGACAGGGCAACACCGGGGAGCTGTTTTTT.